These T cell receptor beta chains were read from a single sample in a study of PD-1 blockade in classical Hodgkin lymphoma. This table comes from immunoSEQ multiplex PCR, and its TCRdb copy is limited to in-frame clones, with some not included. This sample has over 35,000 clones, with over 60% found just once. Source: peripheral blood mononuclear cells (PBMCs), taken at baseline. Every receptor here comes from a human donor with classical Hodgkin lymphoma. The CDR3 runs from the conserved cysteine through the conserved F or W. The D gene is left open where the match is weak. Where a row states a size, it is once, few, many or the class of an expanded clone; other rows omit it.

abundance: NA; v_gene: TRBV5-1; d_gene: TRBD1; j_gene: TRBJ2-7; CDR3aa: CASSLGTGAHEQYF; CDR3nt: TGCGCCAGCAGCTTAGGGACAGGGGCCCACGAGCAGTACTTC
abundance: NA; v_gene: TRBV5-6; d_gene: TRBD1; j_gene: TRBJ2-7; CDR3aa: CASSLSTGGSTYEQYF; CDR3nt: TGTGCCAGCAGCTTGTCTACAGGGGGAAGCACCTACGAGCAGTACTTC
abundance: NA; v_gene: TRBV7-6; d_gene: NA; j_gene: TRBJ1-4; CDR3aa: CASFRGTHHGGNEKLFF; CDR3nt: TGTGCCAGCTTCCGCGGGACTCATCATGGGGGTAATGAAAAACTGTTTTTT
abundance: NA; v_gene: TRBV7-2; d_gene: TRBD2; j_gene: TRBJ2-5; CDR3aa: CASSPSGLAVRETQYF; CDR3nt: TGTGCCAGCAGCCCCTCGGGACTAGCGGTCCGGGAGACCCAGTACTTC
abundance: NA; v_gene: TRBV2; d_gene: NA; j_gene: TRBJ1-4; CDR3aa: CASRRSTGTLSEKLFF; CDR3nt: TGTGCCAGCAGGAGATCCACAGGGACCCTTTCTGAAAAACTGTTTTTT
abundance: NA; v_gene: TRBV6-1; d_gene: TRBD1; j_gene: TRBJ2-6; CDR3aa: CASRGQISGANVLTF; CDR3nt: TGTGCCAGCAGGGGACAGATCTCTGGGGCCAACGTCCTGACTTTC
abundance: few; v_gene: TRBV30; d_gene: NA; j_gene: TRBJ2-3; CDR3aa: CAWSRSPPADTQYF; CDR3nt: TGTGCCTGGAGTCGGTCCCCCCCAGCGGATACGCAGTATTTT
abundance: few; v_gene: TRBV7-2; d_gene: NA; j_gene: TRBJ2-6; CDR3aa: CASSPYIGTISSGANVLTF; CDR3nt: TGTGCCAGCAGCCCATATATTGGGACGATTAGCTCTGGGGCCAACGTCCTGACTTTC
abundance: few; v_gene: TRBV28; d_gene: TRBD1; j_gene: TRBJ2-3; CDR3aa: CASRRQGVTDTQYF; CDR3nt: TGTGCCAGCAGGCGACAGGGGGTCACAGATACGCAGTATTTT
abundance: NA; v_gene: TRBV2; d_gene: TRBD2; j_gene: TRBJ2-1; CDR3aa: CASSGTSNSRGEQFF; CDR3nt: TGTGCCAGTTCCGGGACTAGCAATTCCCGAGGTGAGCAGTTCTTC